Detailed here is one T cell receptor beta chain. Trimming stripped 5 bases from V and 9 bases from J, with 18 bases between. Germline V gene sequence: CDR1 SGHRS, CDR2 YFSETQ. The CDR3 totals 14 residues. The data stem from a study of beta chain features in type 1 diabetes. The authors reverse transcribed all of the isolated RNA, so sequencing captured expressed TCRB transcripts. The repertoire was sequenced with immunoSEQ multiplex PCR; TCRdb's copy has only in-frame clones and lacks some. The sample consists of 860,000 or so clones, 17% of them appearing once. This clonotype originated in a woman aged 18-29 years in good health. The chain recombines TRBV5-1 with TRBJ2-1; no definite D call. Sequenced: naive CD4+ T cells from blood. The CDR3 sequence: CASRFLPGVGEQFF. Written as DNA, the CDR3 is TGCGCCAGCAGATTTCTCCCGGGCGTCGGTGAGCAGTTCTTC.